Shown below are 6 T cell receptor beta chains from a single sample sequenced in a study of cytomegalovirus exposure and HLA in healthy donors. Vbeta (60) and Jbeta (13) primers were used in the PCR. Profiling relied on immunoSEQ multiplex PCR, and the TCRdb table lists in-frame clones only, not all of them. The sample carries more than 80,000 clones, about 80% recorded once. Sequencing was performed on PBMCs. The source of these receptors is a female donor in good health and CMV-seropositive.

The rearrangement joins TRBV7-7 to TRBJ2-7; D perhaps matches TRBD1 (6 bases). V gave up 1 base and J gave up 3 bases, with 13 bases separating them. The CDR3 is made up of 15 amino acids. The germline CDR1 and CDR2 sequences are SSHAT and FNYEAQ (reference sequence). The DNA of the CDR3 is TGTGCCAGCAGCTTAGGGACAGATTCCCACTACGAGCAGTACTTC. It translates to CASSLGTDSHYEQYF. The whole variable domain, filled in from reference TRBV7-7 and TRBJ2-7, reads GAGVSQSPRYKVTKRGQDVTLRCDPISSHATLYWYQQALGQGPEFLTYFNYEAQPDKSGLPSDRFSAERPEGSISTLTIQRTEQRDSAMYRCASSLGTDSHYEQYFGPGTRLTVT.

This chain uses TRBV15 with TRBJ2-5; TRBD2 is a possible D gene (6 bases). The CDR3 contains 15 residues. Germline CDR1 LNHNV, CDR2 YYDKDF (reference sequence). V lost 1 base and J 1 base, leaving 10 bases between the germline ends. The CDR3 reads CATSRARGFQETQYF. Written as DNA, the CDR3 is TGTGCCACCAGCAGAGCGCGGGGCTTCCAAGAGACCCAGTACTTC.

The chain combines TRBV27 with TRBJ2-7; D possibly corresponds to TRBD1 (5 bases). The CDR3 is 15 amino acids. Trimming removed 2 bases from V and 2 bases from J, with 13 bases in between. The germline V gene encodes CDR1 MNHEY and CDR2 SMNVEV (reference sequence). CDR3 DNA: TGTGCCAGCAGTTTAGGGGCACGGCTAACCTACGAGCAGTACTTC. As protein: CASSLGARLTYEQYF.

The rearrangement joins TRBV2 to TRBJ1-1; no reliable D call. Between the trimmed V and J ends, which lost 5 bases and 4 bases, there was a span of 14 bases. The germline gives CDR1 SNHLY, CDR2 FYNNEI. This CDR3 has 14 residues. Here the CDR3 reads CASSSRWEFTEAFF. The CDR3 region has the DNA TGTGCCAGCAGTAGCCGTTGGGAGTTCACTGAAGCTTTCTTT.

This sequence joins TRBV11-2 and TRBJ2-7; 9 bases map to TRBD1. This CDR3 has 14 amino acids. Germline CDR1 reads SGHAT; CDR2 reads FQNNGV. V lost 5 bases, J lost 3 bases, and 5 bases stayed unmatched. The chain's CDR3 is CASSPRQGGYEQYF. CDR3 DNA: TGTGCCAGCAGCCCGAGACAGGGGGGCTACGAGCAGTACTTC. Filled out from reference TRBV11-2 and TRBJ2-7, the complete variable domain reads EAGVAQSPRYKIIEKRQSVAFWCNPISGHATLYWYQQILGQGPKLLIQFQNNGVVDDSQLPKDRFSAERLKGVDSTLKIQPAKLEDSAVYLCASSPRQGGYEQYFGPGTRLTVT.

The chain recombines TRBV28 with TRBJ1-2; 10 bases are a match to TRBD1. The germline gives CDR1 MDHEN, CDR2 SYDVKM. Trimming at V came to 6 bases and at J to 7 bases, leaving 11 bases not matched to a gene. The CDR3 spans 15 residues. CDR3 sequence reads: CASRPTGGVRFGYTF. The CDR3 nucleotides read TGTGCCAGCAGGCCGACAGGGGGCGTCAGGTTTGGCTACACCTTC.